The entry below gives a single T cell receptor (beta chain) sequence along with its context. This sample includes further DNA sequences coding for the same CDR3. This sample stems from a study of shared clonotypes between healthy human individuals. Assay used: immunoSEQ multiplex PCR; TCRdb lists only in-frame clones, some missing. Of 2,500,000 or so clones in the sample, 93% were seen once. What was sequenced was naive CD4+ T cells from PBMCs. As for subset: CD45RA+ positively selected. The TCR sequence derives from a young man in good health. Some clones in this sample may be carry-over from other donors' samples.

CDR3 sequence: CASSISGDTEAFF. The DNA of the CDR3 is TGTGCCAGTAGTATATCAGGGGACACTGAAGCTTTCTTT. V gene TRBV19 combines with J gene TRBJ1-1; the D gene is possibly TRBD1 (6 bases). Germline V lookup: CDR1 LNHDA, CDR2 SQIVND (reference sequence). The CDR3 runs to 13 residues. V gave up 2 bases and J gave up 3 bases, with 7 bases separating them.